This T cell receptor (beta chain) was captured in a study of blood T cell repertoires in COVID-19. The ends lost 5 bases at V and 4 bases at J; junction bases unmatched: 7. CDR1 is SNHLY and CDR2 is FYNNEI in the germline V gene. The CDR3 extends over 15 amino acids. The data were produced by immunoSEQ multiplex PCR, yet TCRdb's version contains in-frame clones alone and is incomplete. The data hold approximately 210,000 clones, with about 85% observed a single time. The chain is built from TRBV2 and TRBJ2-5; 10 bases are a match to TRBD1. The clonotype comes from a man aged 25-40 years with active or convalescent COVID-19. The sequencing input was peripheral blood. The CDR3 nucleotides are TGTGCCAGCAGTTTTTCGACAGGGGGCTTAGAGACCCAGTACTTC. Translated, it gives CASSFSTGGLETQYF.